One T cell receptor (beta chain) is described in this entry. These data originate in a study of blood T cell repertoires in COVID-19. Overall study: COVID-19 samples collected from the United States, Italy and Spain covered acute and convalescent phases. Sample material is recorded as cDNA or gDNA derived from T cells, B-cell-depleted T cells, or PBMCs.

As handled by the study authors: Reference gene primer amplification in the assay estimated nucleated cell counts. Using immunoSEQ multiplex PCR, the repertoire was profiled, and TCRdb retains in-frame clones only, with some absent. That table supplies the V and J calls and clone size; D and trimming were determined from the DNA. The data contain more than 150,000 clones, roughly 79% of them singletons. Losses at the gene ends were 5 bases for V and 1 base for J; bases not matched to a gene: 12. CDR1 is SGHTA and CDR2 is FQGNSA in the germline V gene. The CDR3 has 17 amino acids. This receptor was identified in a woman of 80 years or more with COVID-19, enrolled during active disease. Sequences were obtained from peripheral blood. The chain couples TRBV7-2 to TRBJ2-3, with 7 bases aligning to TRBD2. CDR3 loop: CASSSTAGVWGTDTQYF. CDR3 DNA: TGTGCCAGCAGCAGTACCGCGGGAGTGTGGGGCACAGATACGCAGTATTTT.